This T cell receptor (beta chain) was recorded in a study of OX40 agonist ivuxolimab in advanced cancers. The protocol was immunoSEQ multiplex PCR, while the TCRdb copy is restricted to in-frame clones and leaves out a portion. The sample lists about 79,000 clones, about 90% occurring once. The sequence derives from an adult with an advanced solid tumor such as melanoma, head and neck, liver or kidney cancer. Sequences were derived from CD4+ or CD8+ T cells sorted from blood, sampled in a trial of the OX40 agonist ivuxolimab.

The chain's CDR3 is CASSLAQAGPTDTQYF. CDR3 bases: TGTGCCAGCAGCTTGGCCCAAGCGGGGCCCACAGATACGCAGTATTTT. The chain combines TRBV5-4 with TRBJ2-3; 7 nucleotides match TRBD2. Germline loops: CDR1 SGHNT, CDR2 YYREEE (reference sequence). The V gene end was trimmed by 0 bases and the J gene end by 2 bases; junction bases not matched to a gene: 6. CDR3 length: 16 amino acids.